The 21 T cell receptor beta chains reported below all come from one sample, sequenced in a study of OX40 agonist ivuxolimab in advanced cancers. TCRdb's copy holds only in-frame clones and misses some; the assay was immunoSEQ multiplex PCR. The data show tens of thousands of clones, over 60% seen once. The sample was CD4+ or CD8+ T cells sorted from blood, taken in a trial of the OX40 agonist ivuxolimab. Every receptor here comes from an adult with an advanced solid tumor such as melanoma, head and neck, liver or kidney cancer.

The rearrangement joins TRBV28 to TRBJ1-2, with a tentative D call TRBD1 (6 bases). The CDR3 spans 12 residues. Germline CDR1 MDHEN, CDR2 SYDVKM. Trimming stripped 5 bases from V and 8 bases from J, with 12 bases between. DNA for the CDR3: TGTGCCAGCAGTCTATCAGACAGGGGCTACACCTTC. It is translated as CASSLSDRGYTF.

The chain uses TRBV7-3 and TRBJ2-1, with D perhaps given as TRBD1 or TRBD2 (6 bases each). In germline, CDR1 is SGHTA, CDR2 FQGTGA. Trimming cost V 4 bases and J 4 bases, with 11 bases left between them. This CDR3 is 14 amino acids long. CDR3 DNA: TGTGCCAGCAGCTCCCCGGGGGCGTACAATGAGCAGTTCTTC. This codes for CASSSPGAYNEQFF.

The chain has TRBV7-3 and TRBJ2-1; possible D gene TRBD1, 6 bases. The CDR3 has 15 amino acids. Germline V gene lookup returns CDR1 SGHTA and CDR2 FQGTGA. The V end was cut by 5 bases, the J end by 0 bases, with 11 bases between. CDR3 DNA: TGTGCCAGCAGCATAGACAGGAGCTCCTACAATGAGCAGTTCTTC. Its protein is CASSIDRSSYNEQFF.

This clone appeared a single time. This sequence joins TRBV18 and TRBJ1-4; 10 nucleotides line up with TRBD1. CDR3 length: 16 residues. Trimming cost V 6 bases and J 1 base; bases outside gene matches: 5. The germline CDR1 and CDR2 sequences are KGHSH and LQKENI. The CDR3 spells CASSPGQGLTNEKLFF. As DNA, the CDR3 is TGTGCCAGCTCGCCGGGACAGGGGCTAACTAATGAAAAACTGTTTTTT.

CDR3 DNA: TGTGCCAGCAGCCTGGCAGGGGGCGAGTACACTGAAGCTTTCTTT. Translation gives CASSLAGGEYTEAFF. The rearrangement joins TRBV4-2 to TRBJ1-1, with TRBD1 matching 8 bases. The V gene end was trimmed by 4 bases and the J gene end by 3 bases; junction bases not matched to a gene: 7. CDR3 length: 15 amino acids. The germline CDR1 and CDR2 sequences are LGHNA and YNFKEQ.

The gene calls are TRBV6-1 and TRBJ2-2; possible D gene TRBD2, 6 bases. Trimming cost V 6 bases and J 1 base, with 9 bases left between them. This CDR3 has 14 amino acids. The germline V gene has CDR1 MNHNS and CDR2 SASEGT. CDR3 region: CASRTGGNTGELFF. CDR3 coding DNA: TGTGCCAGCAGGACCGGGGGGAACACCGGGGAGCTGTTTTTT.

The chain combines TRBV7-8 with TRBJ2-7; possible D gene TRBD1, 6 bases. The CDR3 has 14 residues. Germline V gene data show CDR1 as SGHVS and CDR2 as FQNEAQ. Trimming took off 4 bases at V and 4 bases at J, with 14 bases between the two ends. CDR3 DNA sequence: TGTGCCAGCAGCTACAAGGACAGCCTTTACGAGCAGTACTTC. Amino acids: CASSYKDSLYEQYF.

The chain couples TRBV18 to TRBJ2-1; 10 bases are a match to TRBD2. Germline CDR1 KGHSH, CDR2 LQKENI. V was pared by 0 bases and J by 10 bases, with 9 bases of the junction left unmatched. The CDR3 is made up of 16 amino acids. CDR3 region: CASSPPVSGGAGEQFF. The CDR3 DNA reads as TGTGCCAGCTCACCACCGGTCAGCGGGGGGGCCGGAGAGCAGTTCTTC.

This chain connects TRBV19 to TRBJ1-2; 9 bases are a match to TRBD1. The CDR3 is 14 amino acids. Germline CDR1 reads LNHDA; CDR2 reads SQIVND (reference sequence). After removal of 9 bases from V and 8 bases from J, the junction contained 13 bases not matched to a gene. DNA for the CDR3: TGTGCCAGCCGCCTTCCCGGGACAGGGCTAGGCTACACCTTC. Translated, it gives CASRLPGTGLGYTF.

A word on this clone: Possible read error: a much larger clone is one base away. The V call is TRBV6-5, the J call TRBJ1-4; D unresolved. CDR3 size: 12 residues. In germline, CDR1 is MNHEY, CDR2 SVGAGI. V lost 8 bases to trimming and J lost 0 bases, with 4 bases between them. As DNA, the CDR3 is TGTGCCAGCGGTGCAACTAATGAAAAACTGTTTTTT. It specifies CASGATNEKLFF.

The V call is TRBV10-2, the J call TRBJ2-2; 12 bases match TRBD1. Trimming removed 7 bases from V and 7 bases from J; junction bases left unmatched: 13. CDR1 and CDR2 from the germline V gene are WSHSY and SAAADI. The CDR3 contains 17 residues. CDR3 region: CASTESGTGGAGGELFF. The CDR3 region has the DNA TGCGCCAGCACCGAGAGTGGGACAGGGGGCGCAGGCGGGGAGCTGTTTTTT.

The chain combines TRBV25-1 with TRBJ2-2; 11 bases are a match to TRBD1. CDR1 and CDR2 (germline): MGHDK, SYGVNS. This CDR3 is 18 amino acids long. The V gene end was trimmed by 5 bases and the J gene end by 3 bases; junction bases not matched to a gene: 11. The DNA of the CDR3 is TGTGCCAGCAGTTCCGGACAGGGGGCTAGGGAGGACACCGGGGAGCTGTTTTTT. It yields the protein CASSSGQGAREDTGELFF.

In DNA form, the CDR3 reads TGCGCCAGCAGCCAAGATTCGAAGGGGGTCGCTAATGAAAAACTGTTTTTT. As protein: CASSQDSKGVANEKLFF. J is TRBJ1-4 and V is TRBV4-1, with a tentative D call TRBD1 (6 bases). The germline V and J ends were trimmed by 0 bases and 3 bases, with 14 bases remaining between them. The CDR3 totals 17 residues. The germline CDR1 and CDR2 sequences are MGHRA and YSYEKL.

The CDR3 sequence: CASSLVAGTYNEQFF. Here the CDR3 DNA reads TGCGCCAGCAGCTTGGTGGCAGGGACGTACAATGAGCAGTTCTTC. The rearrangement uses TRBV5-1 and TRBJ2-1, with D tentatively TRBD1 or TRBD2 (5 bases each). The germline V and J ends were trimmed by 0 bases and 4 bases, with 11 bases remaining between them. The CDR3 spans 15 residues. CDR1 and CDR2 (germline): SGHRS, YFSETQ. The full variable domain, in which reference TRBV5-1 and TRBJ2-1 provide the parts outside the CDR3, is KAGVTQTPRYLIKTRGQQVTLSCSPISGHRSVSWYQQTPGQGLQFLFEYFSETQRNKGNFPGRFSGRQFSNSRSEMNVSTLELGDSALYLCASSLVAGTYNEQFFGPGTRLTVL.

The chain uses TRBV14 and TRBJ1-2; D remains unclear. The CDR3 covers 13 residues. V lost 1 base and J 8 bases, leaving 11 bases between the germline ends. Germline loops: CDR1 SGHDN, CDR2 FVKESK. This CDR3 is CASSQGAAGGYTF. The CDR3 nucleotides read TGTGCCAGCAGCCAAGGGGCAGCAGGAGGCTACACCTTC.

J is TRBJ2-3 and V is TRBV5-6; D remains unclear. CDR1 is SGHDT, CDR2 YYEEEE, per germline. Deletions cut 1 base from V and 4 bases from J, with 1 base between. The CDR3 contains 11 residues. The CDR3 reads CASSLSDTQYF. In DNA form, the CDR3 reads TGTGCCAGCAGCTTGTCAGATACGCAGTATTTT.

This clone has a handful of counts. The chain uses TRBV19 and TRBJ1-2; weak D call: TRBD1 (6 bases). This CDR3 region has 12 residues. Per germline, CDR1 LNHDA and CDR2 SQIVND (reference sequence). V was shortened by 8 bases and J by 2 bases, with 9 bases between the two germline ends. In nucleotides, the CDR3 is TGTGCCAGTCTTACAGGGAACTATGGCTACACCTTC. Its translation is CASLTGNYGYTF.

This clone has only a few counts. This chain uses TRBV19 with TRBJ1-2, with 7 positions matching TRBD1. V trimming: 4 bases; J trimming: 5 bases; junction bases outside the gene matches: 7. Germline V gene sequence: CDR1 LNHDA, CDR2 SQIVND (reference sequence). The CDR3 runs 14 residues. In nucleotides, the CDR3 is TGTGCCAGTAGTAGCGAGGGACAGATATATGGCTACACCTTC. Translated: CASSSEGQIYGYTF.

CDR3 DNA sequence: TGTGCCAGCAGTGCGACCGGACTAGCGGACCATGAGCAGTTCTTC. Translating gives CASSATGLADHEQFF. The rearrangement joins TRBV28 to TRBJ2-1, with 10 bases identical to TRBD2. J gave up 8 bases and V 5 bases, and 9 bases lay outside the gene matches. Germline V gene lookup returns CDR1 MDHEN and CDR2 SYDVKM. The CDR3 is 15 residues long.

The CDR3 is CASSRDRGTGELFF. The CDR3 DNA reads TGTGCCAGCAGTAGGGACAGGGGCACCGGGGAGCTGTTTTTT. This chain joins TRBV27 and TRBJ2-2; 10 bases are a match to TRBD1. The CDR3 sequence is 14 residues long. CDR1 and CDR2 (germline): MNHEY, SMNVEV (reference sequence). V was pared by 5 bases and J by 4 bases, with 1 base of the junction left unmatched.

The V and J genes are TRBV6-5 and TRBJ2-3; D is unresolved. The CDR3 is 14 amino acids. Trimming took off 4 bases at V and 3 bases at J, with 11 bases between the two ends. Per the germline V gene, CDR1 is MNHEY and CDR2 is SVGAGI. The CDR3 spells CASSSPAETDTQYF. CDR3 DNA sequence: TGTGCCAGCAGTTCGCCGGCCGAGACAGATACGCAGTATTTT.